The present TCR beta chain was sequenced within a study of T cell repertoires in cytomegalovirus infection. Study overall: CMV epitopes that were recently identified and HLA-C-restricted were used alongside well-studied HLA-B-restricted ones. CMV infection and matching HLA type were both indicated by public TCR beta signatures. Study-wide findings and caveats: Individuals carrying CMV plus the relevant HLA were identified by cumulative frequency of public TCR beta families.

Germline loops: CDR1 MNHEY, CDR2 SMNVEV (reference sequence). Between the trimmed V and J ends, which lost 5 bases and 5 bases, there was a span of 13 bases. The CDR3 is made up of 14 amino acids. In TCRdb, the reads were re-called with MiXCR into one record per CDR3 protein. The sample includes roughly 800,000 distinct CDR3 sequences, roughly 29% of them seen just once. Details on this clonotype: Its antigen is not identified.

This TCR was recovered from a human donor in good health (CMV status not recorded). Some clones in this sample may be carry-over from other donors' samples. The chain employs TRBV27 and TRBJ2-1; no reliable D call. The sample was cultured CD8+ T cells from PBMCs, taken from culture after CMV antigen stimulation. The CDR3 DNA reads as TGTGCCAGCAGTACCGGACCCCTCGACAATGAGCAGTTCTTC. Residues: CASSTGPLDNEQFF.